This T cell receptor beta chain was captured by sequencing in a study of blood T cell repertoires in COVID-19. This CDR3 contains 13 residues. With 4 bases removed from V and 4 bases from J, the gap between germline ends came to 10 bases. Germline assignment: CDR1 MNHEY and CDR2 SVGEGT. Here immunoSEQ multiplex PCR was the method, and the copy in TCRdb shows in-frame clones only, minus some. The table shows tens of thousands of clones, with approximately 91% occurring only once. The rearrangement links TRBV6-2 or TRBV6-3 to TRBJ1-2; no firm D call. The receptor's source is a man in his 60s with acute or convalescent COVID-19. Input material: peripheral blood. The CDR3 coding sequence is TGTGCCAGCAGTTGGTACGCCGGCTATGGCTACACCTTC. Encoded protein: CASSWYAGYGYTF.